The 21 T cell receptor beta chains below come from one sample, sequenced in a study of siplizumab effects on memory and regulatory T cells. Here immunoSEQ multiplex PCR was the method, and the copy in TCRdb shows in-frame clones only, minus some. Among over 60,000 clones listed, about 90% were seen once. The sequenced material came from CD8+ T cells sorted from blood. The receptor set was obtained from a human donor in good health.

The V gene is TRBV6-6, the J gene TRBJ1-3, with 7 bases that match TRBD1. J gave up 0 bases and V 4 bases, and 6 bases lay outside the gene matches. This CDR3 has 16 residues. Germline lookup yields CDR1 MNHNY and CDR2 SVGAGI (reference sequence). CDR3: CASSFGTASSGNTIYF. CDR3 nucleotide sequence: TGTGCCAGCAGTTTTGGGACAGCGAGCTCTGGAAACACCATATATTTT.

The rearrangement joins TRBV5-8 to TRBJ1-5; tentatively, D is TRBD1 (6 bases). V was clipped by 3 bases and J by 7 bases, with 14 bases between them. The CDR3 length is 14 residues. Germline CDR1 and CDR2: SGHTS and YDEGEE. The CDR3 nucleotides are TGTGCCAGCAGCTGGGGGCAGGGAAAACAGCCCCAGCATTTT. This gives the protein CASSWGQGKQPQHF.

The chain employs TRBV11-2 and TRBJ1-2, with 8 nucleotides matching TRBD1. Per germline, CDR1 SGHAT and CDR2 FQNNGV. V lost 4 bases, J lost 4 bases, and 11 bases stayed unmatched. The CDR3 has 16 residues. Here the CDR3 reads CASSYGSGGTGYGYTF. The CDR3 nucleotides read TGTGCCAGCAGCTACGGTTCAGGGGGCACCGGCTATGGCTACACCTTC.

CDR3 nucleotides: TGTGCCAGCAGCCCGGCAGGGGACGAGCAGTACTTC. Protein sequence: CASSPAGDEQYF. The chain uses TRBV13 and TRBJ2-7, with D perhaps matching TRBD1 (6 bases). Deletions cut 5 bases from V and 5 bases from J, with 10 bases between. The germline CDR1 and CDR2 sequences are PRHDT and FYEKMQ (reference sequence). This CDR3 region has 12 residues.

V usage is TRBV9 and J usage is TRBJ2-7; 8 nucleotides line up with TRBD1. Germline V gene lookup returns CDR1 SGDLS and CDR2 YYNGEE. The CDR3 consists of 14 residues. J gave up 4 bases and V 2 bases, and 5 bases lay outside the gene matches. As DNA, the CDR3 is TGTGCCAGCAGCGTTGGACAGGGTCGGTACGAGCAGTACTTC. Translated, it gives CASSVGQGRYEQYF.

Remarks on this clone: This likely comes from a read error, as the CDR3 has no conserved phenylalanine or tryptophan at its end. The rearrangement joins TRBV5-6 to TRBJ1-2; possibly TRBD1 for D (5 bases). Germline loops: CDR1 SGHDT, CDR2 YYEEEE. The CDR3 sequence is 13 residues long. Trimming shortened V by 1 base and J by 3 bases, and 7 bases separated the two germline ends. The DNA of the CDR3 is TGTGCCAGCAGCTTGCGGGACGACTATGGCTACACCCTC. Protein: CASSLRDDYGYTL.

With respect to this clone: A junction boundary mismatches the germline segment, possibly from a read error. The chain joins TRBV7-8 to TRBJ1-4, with 11 bases aligning to TRBD1. Germline V lookup: CDR1 SGHVS, CDR2 FQNEAQ. The CDR3 extends over 13 amino acids. CDR3 protein: CASSTEGGQGANF. The CDR3 nucleotides are TGTGCCAGCAGCACAGAGGGTGGACAGGGGGCGAATTTT.

The chain recombines TRBV2 with TRBJ2-3, with 10 bases that match TRBD1. V shed 3 bases and J 5 bases; nucleotides not matched to a gene: 2. The CDR3 has 14 residues. CDR1 and CDR2 (germline): SNHLY, FYNNEI. This CDR3 reads CASSEGQGIDTQYF. In DNA form, the CDR3 reads TGTGCCAGCAGTGAGGGACAGGGGATAGATACGCAGTATTTT.

DNA for the CDR3: TGTGCCAGCAGCGCGGGACCGCACTCAATATCAGGAGCTTTCTTT. Its protein is CASSAGPHSISGAFF. The rearrangement links TRBV7-6 to TRBJ1-1; weak D call: TRBD1 (5 bases). The germline V gene has CDR1 SGHVS and CDR2 FNYEAQ. The CDR3 consists of 15 residues. Trimming cost V 5 bases and J 10 bases, with 23 bases left between them.

The rearrangement joins TRBV11-2 to TRBJ2-7, with unresolved D. The CDR3 is 15 amino acids. Trimming left V 5 bases short and J 1 base short, with 15 bases between. Germline loops: CDR1 SGHAT, CDR2 FQNNGV. CDR3 sequence (DNA): TGTGCCAGCAGCACCCGGGTCTTCAAATCCTACGAGCAGTACTTC. It encodes CASSTRVFKSYEQYF.

The J gene is TRBJ1-1, the V gene TRBV7-9, with D perhaps matching TRBD1 (6 bases). The CDR3 runs 13 residues. In germline, CDR1 is SEHNR, CDR2 FQNEAQ (reference sequence). The germline V and J ends were trimmed by 0 bases and 7 bases, with 9 bases remaining between them. CDR3 DNA sequence: TGTGCCAGCAGCTTAGCCGGACAGCTTGAAGCTTTCTTT. Residues: CASSLAGQLEAFF. The full variable domain, with the rest looked up from reference TRBV7-9 and TRBJ1-1, is DTGVSQNPRHKITKRGQNVTFRCDPISEHNRLYWYRQTLGQGPEFLTYFQNEAQLEKSRLLSDRFSAERPKGSFSTLEIQRTEQGDSAMYLCASSLAGQLEAFFGQGTRLTVV.

The CDR3 is CAWSVRAVGHYEQYF. The CDR3 nucleotides are TGTGCCTGGAGTGTCCGGGCGGTGGGACACTACGAGCAGTACTTC. This chain uses TRBV30 with TRBJ2-7; D may be TRBD1 (6 bases). Germline V gene sequence: CDR1 GTSNPN, CDR2 SVGIG (reference sequence). With 0 bases removed from V and 3 bases from J, the gap between germline ends came to 15 bases. The CDR3 extends over 15 amino acids.

This clone was observed a handful of times. The chain recombines TRBV5-6 with TRBJ1-1; D is undetermined. V shed 7 bases and J shed 7 bases, with 11 bases lying between them. Germline V CDR1 and CDR2: SGHDT, YYEEEE. This CDR3 region has 11 residues. The chain's CDR3 is CASSGVGEAFF. For the CDR3, the DNA is TGTGCCAGCTCCGGTGTAGGTGAAGCTTTCTTT.

J is TRBJ1-2 and V is TRBV27; TRBD1 is a possible D gene (5 bases). CDR1 is MNHEY and CDR2 is SMNVEV in the germline V gene (reference sequence). The V and J ends lost 4 bases and 4 bases respectively, with 10 bases between them. The CDR3 totals 13 residues. CDR3 residues: CASSSTGAYGYTF. The CDR3 region has the DNA TGTGCCAGCAGTTCAACTGGGGCCTATGGCTACACCTTC.

The V gene is TRBV7-8, the J gene TRBJ1-2, with a tentative D call TRBD1 (6 bases). The V gene's germline CDR1 is SGHVS and CDR2 FQNEAQ. Trimming cost V 2 bases and J 1 base, with 11 bases left between them. The CDR3 loop spans 15 amino acids. DNA of the CDR3: TGTGCCAGCAGCTTATTAGGACAGAGTAACTATGGCTACACCTTC. It codes for CASSLLGQSNYGYTF.

The chain joins TRBV7-8 to TRBJ2-3; TRBD2 agrees at 7 bases. CDR1 and CDR2 from the germline V gene are SGHVS and FQNEAQ. This CDR3 is built from 14 residues. Germline trimming cut 4 bases from V and 6 bases from J; bases unmatched to any gene: 7. The CDR3 sequence: CASSWSGITDTQYF. The CDR3 DNA is TGTGCCAGCAGCTGGAGCGGGATAACGGATACGCAGTATTTT.

As concerns this clone: One end of the junction is discordant with germline, which a read error may explain. This sample also contains other DNA sequences that code for the same CDR3. The chain employs TRBV5-1 and TRBJ2-7; D not resolved. The CDR3 sequence is 12 residues long. Germline assignment: CDR1 SGHRS and CDR2 YFSETQ. Here the CDR3 DNA reads TGCGCCAGCAGCTTGGTAGGGAACGAGCAGTACTTT. Its protein product is CASSLVGNEQYF.

The V and J genes are TRBV19 and TRBJ1-1, with D tentatively TRBD1 (5 bases). Germline V gene data show CDR1 as LNHDA and CDR2 as SQIVND (reference sequence). CDR3 length: 14 residues. V lost 3 bases, J lost 2 bases, and 10 bases lay in between. The CDR3 region has the DNA TGTGCCAGTAGTATGATGGGACTTAACACTGAAGCTTTCTTT. Amino acids: CASSMMGLNTEAFF.

V gene TRBV21-1 combines with J gene TRBJ1-5. TRBV21-1 is labeled a pseudogene. This CDR3 spans 15 amino acids. The DNA for the CDR3 is TGTGCCAGCACGAGTCGTCATATTTTGTATCAGCCCCAGCATTTT. It is translated as CASTSRHILYQPQHF.

The chain couples TRBV7-8 to TRBJ2-2; no firm D call. This CDR3 spans 12 amino acids. The V gene's germline CDR1 is SGHVS and CDR2 FQNEAQ. Trimming took off 2 bases at V and 6 bases at J, with 4 bases between the two ends. CDR3: CASSLSAGELFF. The CDR3 nucleotides are TGTGCCAGCAGCTTATCCGCCGGGGAGCTGTTTTTT. Combining the CDR3 with reference TRBV7-8 and TRBJ2-2 gives the whole variable domain GAGVSQSPRYKVAKRGQDVALRCDPISGHVSLFWYQQALGQGPEFLTYFQNEAQLDKSGLPSDRFFAERPEGSVSTLKIQRTQQEDSAVYLCASSLSAGELFFGEGSRLTVL.

V gene TRBV27 combines with J gene TRBJ1-2; D gene unclear. The CDR3 contains 15 residues. In germline, CDR1 is MNHEY, CDR2 SMNVEV (reference sequence). V lost 2 bases, J lost 2 bases, and 12 bases lay in between. The DNA for the CDR3 is TGTGCCAGCAGTTTAATGGGTCAGAAGAACTATGGCTACACCTTC. This gives the protein CASSLMGQKNYGYTF.